These T cell receptor beta chains were read from a single sample in a study of blood T cell repertoires in COVID-19. Sequencing was performed with immunoSEQ multiplex PCR; in TCRdb, only in-frame clones are kept and a portion is missing. The sample lists 200,000 to 250,000 clones, 80% to 90% occurring once. Sequenced material: PBMCs or T cells enriched from blood (not recorded which). Receptors originate from a woman aged 30 to 39 who had recovered from COVID-19. Both conserved end residues are part of each CDR3. The order of the fields is J gene, V gene, clone size, D gene, CDR3 DNA, CDR3 protein. The D gene is left open where the match is weak. Part of the rows lack a size; the others show once, few, many or a class for expanded clones.

>TRBJ2-5|TRBV9|once|TRBD2
TGTGCCAGCAGCGTAGCTGTGGGTAGCGGGGCGCAAGAGACCCAGTACTTC
CASSVAVGSGAQETQYF
>TRBJ2-7|TRBV4-3|NA|TRBD1
TGCGCCAGCAGCCAAGATTGGGGACAGCTCTACGAGCAGTACTTC
CASSQDWGQLYEQYF
>TRBJ2-7|TRBV6-2/TRBV6-3|NA|NA
TGTGCCAGCAGTCAAGCTTTCTACGAGCAGTACTTC
CASSQAFYEQYF
>TRBJ1-2|TRBV28|NA|NA
TGTGCCAGCAGTCTCGTAGACACCCGCTATGGCTACACCTTC
CASSLVDTRYGYTF
>TRBJ2-7|TRBV27|NA|NA
TGTGCCAGCAGTAATACCGGGGACTTCTACGAGCAGTACTTC
CASSNTGDFYEQYF
>TRBJ2-1|TRBV7-9|NA|TRBD2
TGTGCCAGCAGCTTATCCGGGACTAGCTTCCTTGACTACAATGAGCAGTTCTTC
CASSLSGTSFLDYNEQFF
>TRBJ2-7|TRBV18|NA|TRBD1
TGTGCCAGCTCATCACAGGGGGCGATCCCGGGAGAGCAGTACTTC
CASSSQGAIPGEQYF
>TRBJ1-1|TRBV11-1|NA|NA
TGTGCCAGCAGCCCCGGGACACTCTACACTGAAGCTTTCTTT
CASSPGTLYTEAFF
>TRBJ1-1|TRBV7-9|few|NA
TGTGCCAGCAGCCGCCAGCGGGCCCACGGGGACACTGAAGCTTTCTTT
CASSRQRAHGDTEAFF
>TRBJ2-1|TRBV28|NA|TRBD2
TGTGCCAGCGGTCGGACGTTCCCCCTAGCGGGAGGGCCAAAGTTCTTC
CASGRTFPLAGGPKFF
>TRBJ2-7|TRBV28|NA|TRBD1
TGTGCCAGCAGTCGAATCTCTGGACAGGGGGCCTCCTACGAGCAGTACTTC
CASSRISGQGASYEQYF